Listed below are T cell receptor beta chains from one sample, sequenced in a study of blood T cells in healthy people across ages. TCRdb fed the 5' RACE reads into MiXCR, producing one record per CDR3 protein. This table holds hundreds of thousands of distinct CDR3 sequences, 32% found once. The sequenced sample consisted of blood. The receptors derive from a woman older than 75 in good health. CDR3s include the opening cysteine and the closing phenylalanine or tryptophan. The D gene is left open where the match is weak. For some rows the clone size is stated as once, few or many, or as a class when expanded; others skip it.

v_gene: TRBV6-2/TRBV6-3; d_gene: NA; j_gene: TRBJ2-5; abundance: many; CDR3aa: CASSFLVRETQYF; CDR3nt: TGTGCCAGCAGTTTTTTGGTACGAGAGACCCAGTACTTC
v_gene: TRBV10-3; d_gene: NA; j_gene: TRBJ2-7; abundance: NA; CDR3aa: CAISEDSGLSYEQYF; CDR3nt: TGTGCCATCAGTGAGGATAGCGGACTCTCCTACGAGCAGTACTTC
v_gene: TRBV6-2/TRBV6-3; d_gene: TRBD1; j_gene: TRBJ2-6; abundance: many; CDR3aa: CASSPGDRGLWGANVLTF; CDR3nt: TGTGCCAGCAGCCCCGGTGACAGGGGCCTCTGGGGGGCCAACGTCCTGACTTTC
v_gene: TRBV15; d_gene: TRBD1; j_gene: TRBJ1-2; abundance: many; CDR3aa: CATSRGGGDNYGYTF; CDR3nt: TGTGCCACCAGCAGAGGAGGGGGCGATAACTATGGCTACACCTTC
v_gene: TRBV2; d_gene: NA; j_gene: TRBJ1-4; abundance: NA; CDR3aa: CASRQGGEKLFF; CDR3nt: TGTGCCAGTCGTCAGGGAGGTGAAAAACTGTTTTTT
v_gene: TRBV20-1; d_gene: TRBD1; j_gene: TRBJ1-1; abundance: NA; CDR3aa: CSARVGTGYTEAFF; CDR3nt: TGCAGTGCTAGAGTCGGGACAGGGTACACTGAAGCTTTCTTT
v_gene: TRBV20-1; d_gene: NA; j_gene: TRBJ2-7; abundance: NA; CDR3aa: CSVGSSYNEQYF; CDR3nt: TGCAGTGTTGGTAGCTCCTACAATGAGCAGTACTTC
v_gene: TRBV7-2; d_gene: TRBD2; j_gene: TRBJ2-5; abundance: NA; CDR3aa: CASSWGLLETQYF; CDR3nt: TGTGCCAGCAGCTGGGGACTACTTGAGACCCAGTACTTC
v_gene: TRBV20-1; d_gene: NA; j_gene: TRBJ2-7; abundance: many; CDR3aa: CSAQNQGGVRSYEQYF; CDR3nt: TGCAGTGCTCAAAACCAAGGGGGGGTTCGGTCCTACGAGCAGTACTTC
v_gene: TRBV20-1; d_gene: TRBD1; j_gene: TRBJ2-7; abundance: NA; CDR3aa: CSARLGQAGTSEQYF; CDR3nt: TGCAGTGCTAGATTGGGACAGGCCGGAACCTCCGAGCAGTACTTC
v_gene: TRBV7-2; d_gene: TRBD1; j_gene: TRBJ2-7; abundance: NA; CDR3aa: CASSLIGTGANYEQYF; CDR3nt: TGTGCCAGCAGCTTAATTGGGACAGGGGCTAACTACGAGCAGTACTTC
v_gene: TRBV5-1; d_gene: NA; j_gene: TRBJ2-5; abundance: many; CDR3aa: CASSIAGETQYF; CDR3nt: TGCGCCAGCAGCATCGCCGGGGAGACCCAGTACTTC
v_gene: TRBV6-5; d_gene: TRBD1; j_gene: TRBJ1-2; abundance: many; CDR3aa: CASSYTGTGGLATGYTF; CDR3nt: TGTGCCAGCAGTTATACCGGGACAGGGGGTTTGGCAACCGGCTACACCTTC
v_gene: TRBV5-1; d_gene: TRBD2; j_gene: TRBJ2-3; abundance: many; CDR3aa: CASSLATKRGAGDTQYF; CDR3nt: TGCGCCAGCAGCTTGGCCACGAAGCGGGGGGCGGGAGATACGCAGTATTTT
v_gene: TRBV12-3/TRBV12-4; d_gene: TRBD2; j_gene: TRBJ2-3; abundance: NA; CDR3aa: CASSPQRGGRGTQYF; CDR3nt: TGTGCCAGCAGCCCTCAGCGGGGGGGGCGAGGTACGCAGTATTTT
v_gene: TRBV6-2/TRBV6-3; d_gene: NA; j_gene: TRBJ2-7; abundance: once; CDR3aa: CASSYSGSEQYF; CDR3nt: TGTGCCAGCAGTTACTCAGGGAGCGAGCAGTACTTC
v_gene: TRBV11-2; d_gene: TRBD1; j_gene: TRBJ1-2; abundance: NA; CDR3aa: CASSPRTGLNYGYTF; CDR3nt: TGTGCCAGCAGCCCAAGGACAGGCTTAAACTATGGCTACACCTTC
v_gene: TRBV5-1; d_gene: TRBD2; j_gene: TRBJ2-3; abundance: many; CDR3aa: CASSFSLAGGRRRSTDTQYF; CDR3nt: TGCGCCAGCAGCTTTAGTCTAGCGGGGGGACGAAGGAGGAGCACAGATACGCAGTATTTT
v_gene: TRBV7-2; d_gene: NA; j_gene: TRBJ2-7; abundance: NA; CDR3aa: CASSPLGFPSGHEQYF; CDR3nt: TGTGCCAGCAGCCCCCTAGGGTTTCCAAGCGGGCACGAGCAGTACTTC
v_gene: TRBV10-3; d_gene: TRBD2; j_gene: TRBJ2-2; abundance: few; CDR3aa: CAIRGRLAGGQNTGELFF; CDR3nt: TGTGCCATCAGAGGCAGGCTAGCGGGGGGCCAGAACACCGGGGAGCTGTTTTTT
v_gene: TRBV5-6; d_gene: NA; j_gene: TRBJ1-1; abundance: NA; CDR3aa: CASSPIAGGTEAFF; CDR3nt: TGTGCCAGCAGCCCTATTGCGGGGGGCACTGAAGCTTTCTTT
v_gene: TRBV3-1; d_gene: NA; j_gene: TRBJ2-3; abundance: many; CDR3aa: CASSQDPQGYTDTQYF; CDR3nt: TGTGCCAGCAGCCAAGATCCCCAGGGATACACAGATACGCAGTATTTT
v_gene: TRBV6-5; d_gene: NA; j_gene: TRBJ2-7; abundance: NA; CDR3aa: CASREGHQYEQYF; CDR3nt: TGTGCCAGCAGGGAGGGACACCAATACGAGCAGTACTTC
v_gene: TRBV7-2; d_gene: TRBD1; j_gene: TRBJ2-1; abundance: NA; CDR3aa: CASSLGGTGPNEQFF; CDR3nt: TGTGCCAGCAGCTTAGGGGGGACAGGTCCCAATGAGCAGTTCTTC
v_gene: TRBV28; d_gene: NA; j_gene: TRBJ1-2; abundance: few; CDR3aa: CASSATPYGYTF; CDR3nt: TGTGCCAGCAGCGCTACCCCCTATGGCTACACCTTC
v_gene: TRBV27; d_gene: TRBD2; j_gene: TRBJ2-3; abundance: many; CDR3aa: CASSLSGTSGGAPFGTDTQYF; CDR3nt: TGTGCCAGCAGTTTATCGGGGACTAGCGGGGGGGCTCCTTTCGGCACAGATACGCAGTATTTT